Presented here are 18 T cell receptor beta chains from one specimen sequenced in a study of CD8+CD57+ T cells in acquired aplastic anemia. Those patients picked for sequencing had displayed CD8+CD57+ cell expansion on flow cytometry. Profiling that covered TCR beta VDJ and CDR3 relied on genomic DNA as its template. TCRdb redid the calling of the reads with MiXCR, one entry per CDR3 protein. This table has 150,000 to 160,000 distinct CDR3 sequences, roughly 54% appearing once. Sequencing was done on a sample of sorted CD4+, CD8+, or CD8+CD57+ T cells (not recorded which) from PBMCs. The receptor source for this set is a human donor with aplastic anemia.

This clonotype was observed at least ten times. The chain links TRBV19 to TRBJ1-2; D unresolved. This CDR3 has 13 amino acids. Looked up from germline, CDR1 is LNHDA and CDR2 is SQIVND (reference sequence). V was pared by 5 bases and J by 2 bases, with 9 bases between. CDR3 in DNA: TGTGCCAGTAGTCCTGCCCTAAACTATGGCTACACCTTC. Protein sequence: CASSPALNYGYTF.

This clonotype was picked up many times. This sequence joins TRBV7-9 and TRBJ1-1; D gene uncertain. Germline CDR1 reads SEHNR; CDR2 reads FQNEAQ (reference sequence). The CDR3 spans 12 residues. Trimming stripped 5 bases from V and 5 bases from J, with 9 bases between. The CDR3 nucleotides are TGTGCCAGCAGCCCCCCCTGGACTGAAGCTTTCTTT. Translated: CASSPPWTEAFF.

A few counts support this clonotype. The V call is TRBV27, the J call TRBJ2-2, with 10 bases identical to TRBD1. CDR3 length: 18 amino acids. With V trimmed by 8 bases and J by 4 bases, 16 bases remained unmatched. Germline V gives CDR1 MNHEY, CDR2 SMNVEV (reference sequence). This CDR3 is CASGTGQGNRLGTGELFF. CDR3 sequence (DNA): TGTGCCAGCGGGACGGGACAGGGGAATCGTCTAGGCACCGGGGAGCTGTTTTTT.

This clonotype came up many times. This chain connects TRBV20-1 to TRBJ1-1; D not certain. This CDR3 region has 14 residues. Germline values: CDR1 DFQATT, CDR2 SNEGSKA (reference sequence). V was cut by 3 bases and J by 0 bases, with 11 bases left in between. CDR3 amino acids: CSASPPSMNTEAFF. CDR3 bases: TGCAGTGCTAGCCCCCCTTCCATGAACACTGAAGCTTTCTTT.

The gene calls are TRBV19 and TRBJ1-1, with D possibly being TRBD1 (5 bases). Germline V gene lookup returns CDR1 LNHDA and CDR2 SQIVND (reference sequence). The CDR3 consists of 13 residues. The V and J ends lost 7 bases and 3 bases respectively, with 12 bases between them. This CDR3 is CASKFAGDTEAFF. DNA of the CDR3: TGTGCCAGTAAGTTTGCGGGGGACACTGAAGCTTTCTTT.

A remark on this clonotype: At one end the junction does not follow the germline gene, possibly because of a read error. The rearrangement joins TRBV12-3 or TRBV12-4 to TRBJ2-7, with D tentatively TRBD1 (6 bases). The CDR3 runs to 13 residues. CDR3 amino acids: CASRDSHLVERYF. CDR3 nucleotides: TGTGCCAGCAGGGACAGTCACCTGGTCGAGCGGTACTTC.

The chain joins TRBV2 to TRBJ2-6; 11 bases are shared with TRBD2. CDR3 length: 18 residues. Germline V CDR1 and CDR2: SNHLY, FYNNEI. The V segment lost 3 bases and the J segment 0 bases; nucleotides outside the gene matches: 4. Written as DNA, the CDR3 is TGTGCCAGCAGTGAGACTAGCGGGGCTTTCTCTGGGGCCAACGTCCTGACTTTC. It codes for CASSETSGAFSGANVLTF.

Many counts were recorded for this clonotype. The J gene is TRBJ2-1, the V gene TRBV7-6; TRBD1 aligns across 9 bases. V lost 8 bases to trimming and J lost 4 bases; unmatched junction nucleotides: 0. The CDR3 is 12 amino acids. Germline-derived CDR1 and CDR2 are SGHVS and FNYEAQ. The CDR3 DNA sequence: TGTGCCAGCGGGACAGGGTACAATGAGCAGTTCTTC. It encodes CASGTGYNEQFF. Based on the CDR3 plus reference TRBV7-6 and TRBJ2-1, the full variable domain is GAGVSQSPRYKVTKRGQDVALRCDPISGHVSLYWYRQALGQGPEFLTYFNYEAQQDKSGLPNDRFSAERPEGSISTLTIQRTEQRDSAMYRCASGTGYNEQFFGPGTRLTVL.

This clonotype appeared a few times. The chain uses TRBV27 and TRBJ2-3, with D maybe TRBD2 (5 bases). From germline, CDR1 is MNHEY and CDR2 SMNVEV (reference sequence). The length of the CDR3 is 15 residues. Between the trimmed V and J ends, which lost 5 bases and 6 bases, there was a span of 18 bases. The DNA for the CDR3 is TGTGCCAGCAGTCAACGGACTCTCCTGAGGGATACGCAGTATTTT. It translates to CASSQRTLLRDTQYF.

V gene TRBV18 combines with J gene TRBJ1-1, with D possibly TRBD1 on 5 matching bases. V gave up 2 bases and J gave up 1 base, with 14 bases separating them. The length of the CDR3 is 16 residues. The germline V gene encodes CDR1 KGHSH and CDR2 LQKENI. CDR3 sequence: CASSPRRGEGNTEAFF. For the CDR3, the DNA is TGTGCCAGCTCACCAAGGAGGGGCGAGGGGAACACTGAAGCTTTCTTT.

The J gene is TRBJ1-4, the V gene TRBV7-9, with D uncertain. The CDR3 loop spans 13 amino acids. Germline lookup yields CDR1 SEHNR and CDR2 FQNEAQ (reference sequence). Trimming pared 1 base from V and 7 bases from J, leaving 7 bases between. The DNA of the CDR3 is TGTGCCAGCAGCTTAGTCTCCGGTGAAAAACTGTTTTTT. It encodes CASSLVSGEKLFF.

The rearrangement links TRBV7-9 to TRBJ2-1; D gene ambiguous. From germline, CDR1 is SEHNR and CDR2 FQNEAQ (reference sequence). Trimming took 5 bases from V and 10 from J, leaving 15 bases between them. The CDR3 is 13 amino acids. CDR3 DNA sequence: TGTGCCAGCAGCCCCTTGGCGGTAGGGGAGCAGTTCTTC. Encoded protein: CASSPLAVGEQFF.

This clonotype showed up just a few times. This sequence joins TRBV4-1 and TRBJ2-3; maybe TRBD1 (6 bases). The CDR3 covers 17 residues. Germline V gene sequence: CDR1 MGHRA, CDR2 YSYEKL. Trimming cost V 0 bases and J 2 bases, with 15 bases left between them. The CDR3 DNA reads as TGCGCCAGCAGCCAAGACCCCCCGGGACACATCACAGATACGCAGTATTTT. This translates into CASSQDPPGHITDTQYF.

This clonotype was observed many times. V is TRBV7-2 and J is TRBJ2-7; no clear D gene. This CDR3 has 14 amino acids. The ends were cut back, 1 base at V and 0 bases at J, with 7 bases in the middle. CDR1 SGHTA and CDR2 FQGNSA come from the germline V gene. The CDR3 loop is CASSLGVDSYEQYF. The CDR3 DNA sequence: TGTGCCAGCAGCTTAGGGGTTGACTCCTACGAGCAGTACTTC.

This clonotype was counted only a few times. This chain connects TRBV29-1 to TRBJ2-7, with D maybe TRBD2 (6 bases). V lost 4 bases and J 0 bases, leaving 13 bases between the germline ends. This CDR3 comprises 14 residues. The germline gives CDR1 SQVTM, CDR2 ANQGSEA. This chain's CDR3 is CSVVGGGSSYEQYF. The CDR3 region has the DNA TGCAGCGTTGTAGGTGGGGGGTCCTCCTACGAGCAGTACTTC.

The count of this clonotype is one. This chain uses TRBV25-1 with TRBJ1-4; 9 bases map to TRBD1. CDR1 MGHDK and CDR2 SYGVNS come from the germline V gene. V lost 9 bases and J lost 4; bases outside the gene matches: 12. The CDR3 length is 16 residues. CDR3 in DNA: TGTGCCAGAACCTCAGGACAGGGGTACGGTAATGAAAAACTGTTTTTT. It translates to CARTSGQGYGNEKLFF. Using reference TRBV25-1 and TRBJ1-4 for the parts outside the CDR3, the full variable domain is EADIYQTPRYLVIGTGKKITLECSQTMGHDKMYWYQQDPGMELHLIHYSYGVNSTEKGDLSSESTVSRIRTEHFPLTLESARPSHTSQYLCARTSGQGYGNEKLFFGSGTQLSVL.

This chain joins TRBV20-1 and TRBJ1-2; D remains unclear. The CDR3 is made up of 11 amino acids. Germline lookup yields CDR1 DFQATT and CDR2 SNEGSKA (reference sequence). The V end was cut by 3 bases, the J end by 8 bases, with 10 bases between. CDR3 nucleotide sequence: TGCAGTGCTAGCACGTGGGGAGGCTACACCTTC. It yields the protein CSASTWGGYTF.

The chain combines TRBV5-1 with TRBJ1-2; 11 nucleotides agree with TRBD1. Germline V gene sequence: CDR1 SGHRS, CDR2 YFSETQ. Trimming took 4 bases from V and 8 from J; bases not matched to a gene: 7. The CDR3 runs 14 residues. The CDR3 DNA follows: TGCGCCAGCAGCCTGAGGACAGGGGGCGAGGGCTACACCTTC. Protein: CASSLRTGGEGYTF.